This T cell receptor beta chain was sequenced for a study of T cells in Graves' hyperthyroidism and ophthalmopathy. Study-level results: In the analysis, a 13 V-J model separated ophthalmopathy from stable hyperthyroidism. Ophthalmopathy prediction by the model preceded onset by a median about 6 months.

Amplification of TCR beta CDR3 regions used RNA as the template. HTBI primers drove first-round RT-PCR of the TCR CDR3. TCRdb used MiXCR to reprocess the multiplex PCR reads, holding one entry per CDR3 protein. The data hold approximately 220,000 distinct CDR3 sequences, with about 18% observed a single time. This clonotype was counted at least ten times. What it binds is unknown. Sequencing was performed on blood. This TCR was recovered from a man aged 40-50 years with Graves' hyperthyroidism.

The CDR3 region is CASSYGGSSYNEQFF. The CDR3 nucleotides are TGTGCCAGCAGCTACGGGGGGAGCTCCTACAATGAGCAGTTCTTC. The rearrangement uses TRBV7-9 and TRBJ2-1; TRBD2 matches at 7 bases. The CDR3 totals 15 residues. Trimming removed 4 bases from V and 0 bases from J; junction bases left unmatched: 3. The germline V gene encodes CDR1 SEHNR and CDR2 FQNEAQ (reference sequence).